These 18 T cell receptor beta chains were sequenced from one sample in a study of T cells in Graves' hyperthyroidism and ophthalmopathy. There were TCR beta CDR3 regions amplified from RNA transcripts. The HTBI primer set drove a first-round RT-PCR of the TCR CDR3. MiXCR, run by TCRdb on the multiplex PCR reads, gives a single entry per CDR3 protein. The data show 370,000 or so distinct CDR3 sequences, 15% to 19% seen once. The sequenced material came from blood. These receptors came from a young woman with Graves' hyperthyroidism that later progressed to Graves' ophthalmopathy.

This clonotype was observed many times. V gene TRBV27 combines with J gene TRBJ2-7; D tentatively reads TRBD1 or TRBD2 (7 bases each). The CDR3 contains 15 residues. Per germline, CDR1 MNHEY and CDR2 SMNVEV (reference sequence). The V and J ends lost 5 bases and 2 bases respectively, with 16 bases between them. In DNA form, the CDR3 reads TGTGCCAGCAGTCCCCGGGGAGGGGGCACCTACGAGCAGTACTTC. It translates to CASSPRGGGTYEQYF.

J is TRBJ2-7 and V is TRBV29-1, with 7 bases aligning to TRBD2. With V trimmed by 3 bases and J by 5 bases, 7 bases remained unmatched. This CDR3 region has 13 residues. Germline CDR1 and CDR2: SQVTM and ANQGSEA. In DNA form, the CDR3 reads TGCAGCGTTGATGCCTTTGGGAGGGACGAGCAGTACTTC. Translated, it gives CSVDAFGRDEQYF.

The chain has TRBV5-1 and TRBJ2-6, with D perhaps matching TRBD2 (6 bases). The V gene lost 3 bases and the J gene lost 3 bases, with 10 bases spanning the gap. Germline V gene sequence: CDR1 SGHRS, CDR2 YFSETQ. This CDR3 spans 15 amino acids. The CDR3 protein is CASSWRGDGANVLTF. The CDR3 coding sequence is TGCGCCAGCAGCTGGCGGGGTGATGGGGCCAACGTCCTGACTTTC.

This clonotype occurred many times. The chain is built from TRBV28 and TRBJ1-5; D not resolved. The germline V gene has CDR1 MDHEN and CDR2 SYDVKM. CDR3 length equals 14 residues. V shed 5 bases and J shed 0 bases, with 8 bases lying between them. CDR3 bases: TGTGCCAGCAGTGAGCTCTATAGCAATCAGCCCCAGCATTTT. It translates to CASSELYSNQPQHF. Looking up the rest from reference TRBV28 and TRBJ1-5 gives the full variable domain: DVKVTQSSRYLVKRTGEKVFLECVQDMDHENMFWYRQDPGLGLRLIYFSYDVKMKEKGDIPEGYSVSREKKERFSLILESASTNQTSMYLCASSELYSNQPQHFGDGTRLSIL.

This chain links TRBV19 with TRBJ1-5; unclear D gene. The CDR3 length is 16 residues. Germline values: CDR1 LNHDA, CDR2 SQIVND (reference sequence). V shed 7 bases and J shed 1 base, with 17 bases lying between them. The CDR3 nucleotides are TGTGCCAGTACTCCGGGAAGGTCCCCCAGCAATCAGCCCCAGCATTTT. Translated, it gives CASTPGRSPSNQPQHF.

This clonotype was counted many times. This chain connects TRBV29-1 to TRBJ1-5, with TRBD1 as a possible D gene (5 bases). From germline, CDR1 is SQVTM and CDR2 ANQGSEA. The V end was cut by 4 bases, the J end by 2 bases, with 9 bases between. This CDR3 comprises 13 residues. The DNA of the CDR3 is TGCAGCGTTGGGCCGGGGGGCAATCAGCCCCAGCATTTT. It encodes CSVGPGGNQPQHF.

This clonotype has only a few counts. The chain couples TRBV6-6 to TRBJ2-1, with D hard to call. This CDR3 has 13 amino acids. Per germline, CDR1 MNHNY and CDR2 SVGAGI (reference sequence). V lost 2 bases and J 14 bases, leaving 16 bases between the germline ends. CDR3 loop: CASSYVARTFEFF. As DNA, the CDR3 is TGTGCCAGCAGTTACGTGGCCCGGACGTTCGAGTTCTTC.

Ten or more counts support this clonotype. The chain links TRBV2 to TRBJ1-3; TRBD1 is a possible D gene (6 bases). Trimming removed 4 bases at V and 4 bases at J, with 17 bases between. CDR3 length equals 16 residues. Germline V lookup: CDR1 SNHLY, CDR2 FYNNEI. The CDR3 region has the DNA TGTGCCAGCAGTGCAGGGAATGGGGGCGACGGAAACACCATATATTTT. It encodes CASSAGNGGDGNTIYF.

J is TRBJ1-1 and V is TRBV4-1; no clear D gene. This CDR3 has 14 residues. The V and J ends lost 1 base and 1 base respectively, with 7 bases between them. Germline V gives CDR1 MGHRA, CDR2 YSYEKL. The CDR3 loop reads CASSQGQWNTEAFF. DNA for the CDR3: TGCGCCAGCAGCCAAGGGCAATGGAACACTGAAGCTTTCTTT.

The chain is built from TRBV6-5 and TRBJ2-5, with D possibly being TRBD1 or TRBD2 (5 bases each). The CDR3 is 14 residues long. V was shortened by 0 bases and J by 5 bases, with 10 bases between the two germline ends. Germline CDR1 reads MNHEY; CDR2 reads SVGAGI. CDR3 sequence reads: CASSYSGPGETQYF. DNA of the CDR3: TGTGCCAGCAGTTACTCGGGGCCGGGGGAGACCCAGTACTTC.

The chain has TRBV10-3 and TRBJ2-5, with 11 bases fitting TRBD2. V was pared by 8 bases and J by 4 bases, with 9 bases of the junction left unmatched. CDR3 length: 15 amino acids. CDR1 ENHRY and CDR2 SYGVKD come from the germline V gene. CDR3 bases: TGTGCCATCCGCACAACTAGCGGGAGAAGAGAGACCCAGTACTTC. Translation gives CAIRTTSGRRETQYF.

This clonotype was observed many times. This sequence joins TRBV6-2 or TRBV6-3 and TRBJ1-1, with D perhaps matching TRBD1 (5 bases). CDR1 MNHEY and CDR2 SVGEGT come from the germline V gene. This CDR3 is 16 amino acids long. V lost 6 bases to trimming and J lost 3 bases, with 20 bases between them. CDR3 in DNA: TGTGCCAGCAGCTTGAGACAGTGGTATAAGGACACTGAAGCTTTCTTT. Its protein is CASSLRQWYKDTEAFF.

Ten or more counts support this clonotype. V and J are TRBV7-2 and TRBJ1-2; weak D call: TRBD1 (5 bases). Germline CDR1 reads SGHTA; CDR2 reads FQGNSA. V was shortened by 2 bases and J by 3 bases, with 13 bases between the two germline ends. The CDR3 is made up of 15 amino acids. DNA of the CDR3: TGTGCCAGCAGCTTAACGTTAGGGGATTACTATGGCTACACCTTC. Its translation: CASSLTLGDYYGYTF.

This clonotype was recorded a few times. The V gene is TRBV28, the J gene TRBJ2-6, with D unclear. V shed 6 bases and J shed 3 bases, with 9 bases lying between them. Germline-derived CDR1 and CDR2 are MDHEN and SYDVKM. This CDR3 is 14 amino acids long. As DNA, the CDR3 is TGTGCCAGCAGCTGGTCGGGTGGGGCCAACGTCCTGACTTTC. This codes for CASSWSGGANVLTF.

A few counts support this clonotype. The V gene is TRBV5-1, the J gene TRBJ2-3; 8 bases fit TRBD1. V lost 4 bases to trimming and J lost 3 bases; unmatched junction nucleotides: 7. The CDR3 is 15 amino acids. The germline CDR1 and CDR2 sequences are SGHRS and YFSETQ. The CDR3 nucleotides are TGCGCCAGCAGCGCCCGCCAGGGGGCAACAGATACGCAGTATTTT. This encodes CASSARQGATDTQYF.

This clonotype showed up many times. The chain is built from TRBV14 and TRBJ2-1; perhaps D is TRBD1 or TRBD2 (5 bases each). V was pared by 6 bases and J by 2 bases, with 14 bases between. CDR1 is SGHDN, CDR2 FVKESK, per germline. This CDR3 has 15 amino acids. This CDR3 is CASRGTGRTYNEQFF. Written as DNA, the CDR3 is TGTGCCAGCAGGGGGACGGGACGAACCTACAATGAGCAGTTCTTC.

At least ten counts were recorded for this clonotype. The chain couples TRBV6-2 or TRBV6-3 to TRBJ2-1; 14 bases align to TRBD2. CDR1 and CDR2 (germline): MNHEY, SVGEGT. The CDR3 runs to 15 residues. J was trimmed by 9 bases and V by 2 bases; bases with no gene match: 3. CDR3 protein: CASSYPGTSGSEQFF. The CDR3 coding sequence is TGTGCCAGCAGTTACCCCGGGACTAGCGGGAGTGAGCAGTTCTTC.

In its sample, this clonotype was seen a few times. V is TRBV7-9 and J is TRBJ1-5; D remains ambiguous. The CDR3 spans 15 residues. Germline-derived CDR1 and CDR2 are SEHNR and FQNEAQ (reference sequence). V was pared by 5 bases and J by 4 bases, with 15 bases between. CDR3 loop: CASSPSGQRNQPQHF. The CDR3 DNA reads TGTGCCAGCAGCCCCTCCGGTCAAAGAAATCAGCCCCAGCATTTT.